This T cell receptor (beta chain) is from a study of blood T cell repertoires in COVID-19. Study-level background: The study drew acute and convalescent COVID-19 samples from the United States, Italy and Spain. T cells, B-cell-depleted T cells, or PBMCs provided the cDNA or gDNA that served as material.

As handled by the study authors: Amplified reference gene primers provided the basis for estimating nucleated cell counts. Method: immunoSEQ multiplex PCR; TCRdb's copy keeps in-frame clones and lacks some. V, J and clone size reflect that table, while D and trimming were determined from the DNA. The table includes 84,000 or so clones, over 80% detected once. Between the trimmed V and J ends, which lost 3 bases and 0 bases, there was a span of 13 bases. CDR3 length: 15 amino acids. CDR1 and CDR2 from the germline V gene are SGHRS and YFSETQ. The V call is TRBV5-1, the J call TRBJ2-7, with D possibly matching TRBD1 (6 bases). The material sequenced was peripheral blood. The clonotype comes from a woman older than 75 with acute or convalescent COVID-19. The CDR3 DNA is TGCGCCAGCAGCTCGCTGACAGGCACCTCCTACGAGCAGTACTTC. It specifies CASSSLTGTSYEQYF. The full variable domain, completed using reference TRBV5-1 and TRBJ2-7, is KAGVTQTPRYLIKTRGQQVTLSCSPISGHRSVSWYQQTPGQGLQFLFEYFSETQRNKGNFPGRFSGRQFSNSRSEMNVSTLELGDSALYLCASSSLTGTSYEQYFGPGTRLTVT.